This T cell receptor beta chain stems from a study of early T cells in non-severe SARS-CoV-2 infection. For the study at large: Sequenced bulk RNA came from whole blood that was unsorted, and chains were unpaired.

This clonotype has at least ten counts. Each CDR3 protein gets one entry after TCRdb re-called the 5' RACE reads with MiXCR. The sample has some 66,000 distinct CDR3 sequences, 9.1% seen once. The sequence was obtained from an adult who was a healthcare worker with PCR-confirmed SARS-CoV-2 infection or an uninfected control (not recorded which). Sequencing used whole blood.

In DNA, the CDR3 is TGCGCCAGCAGTCGAGGACAGAGCCACTACGAGCAGTACTTC. This sequence encodes CASSRGQSHYEQYF. The J gene is TRBJ2-7, the V gene TRBV5-1; the D gene is possibly TRBD1 (6 bases). With 5 bases removed from V and 3 bases from J, the gap between germline ends came to 15 bases. Germline CDR1 is SGHRS and CDR2 is YFSETQ. The CDR3 consists of 14 residues.